This TCR beta chain was observed in a study of blood T cells in healthy people across ages. Study-level points and caveats: Estimates of diversity drawn from one million T cells were considered underestimates.

Germline CDR1 is ENHRY and CDR2 is SYGVKD. CDR3 size: 14 residues. Deletions cut 4 bases from V and 3 bases from J, with 12 bases between. Details on this clonotype: Its target is not known.

The authors ran a second PCR of about 6 to 12 cycles using a sample-barcoded 5' primer and a J-beta primer mix. TCRdb processed the 5' RACE reads anew with MiXCR; each CDR3 protein has one entry. This sample carries some 800,000 distinct CDR3 sequences, 20% to 25% of them seen once, and the ten largest clones take under 4.5%. The sample was also reused in another study, on T cells of mothers and their children. That source reports: Overlap measured in related mother-child pairs was slightly, non-significantly higher than in unrelated pairs.

This sequence joins TRBV10-3 and TRBJ1-2, with unresolved D. Source material: blood. This clonotype was obtained from a boy younger than 18 in good health. The CDR3 nucleotides read TGTGCCATCAGTGTGTGGGGAGAGTACTATGGCTACACCTTC. This codes for CAISVWGEYYGYTF.